The 27 T cell receptor beta chains presented below share a single source sample, sequenced in a study of Graves' ophthalmopathy and Graves' hyperthyroidism (dated by TCRdb to 2016 to 2019). This sample was sequenced with an Illumina HiSeq 2000. TCR beta CDR3 regions were amplified from RNA transcripts for repertoire sequencing. The first round of RT-PCR was done with HTBI primers and the Qiagen OneStep RT-PCR kit, and was followed by a second round of multiplex PCR, then size selection and purification. The raw public data were reprocessed by TCRdb itself: fastp quality trimming at Q25, MiXCR clonotype calling, in-frame beta chains only. Duplicate CDR3 protein sequences are folded into a single record with the most common DNA and genes. The sample contains over a million distinct CDR3 sequences, 35% to 40% of them found a single time. The ten largest clones add up to around 10% of the sample. Material for sequencing was peripheral blood or thyroid tissue (not recorded which). These receptors originate from an adult man with Graves' hyperthyroidism.

CDR3 sequence reads: CASKVWTGTGSYSNQPQHF. The CDR3 DNA follows: TGTGCCAGCAAGGTTTGGACCGGGACAGGGAGTTATAGCAATCAGCCCCAGCATTTT. The genes are TRBV2 and TRBJ1-5; TRBD1 agrees at 9 bases. Trimming took 7 bases from V and 0 from J; bases not matched to a gene: 16. The CDR3 runs 19 residues. Germline V gene data show CDR1 as SNHLY and CDR2 as FYNNEI.

This clonotype was found many times. This rearrangement joins TRBV29-1 to TRBJ2-7; 7 bases fit TRBD1. The CDR3 is 12 amino acids. Germline V gene lookup returns CDR1 SQVTM and CDR2 ANQGSEA. Trimming removed 3 bases from V and 7 bases from J; junction bases left unmatched: 6. The CDR3 bases are TGCAGCGTTGAGGGACAGACGGAAGAGCAGTACTTC. Its protein product is CSVEGQTEEQYF.

This clonotype showed up just a few times. The rearrangement uses TRBV28 and TRBJ1-5; tentative D call: TRBD1 (6 bases). This CDR3 comprises 14 residues. Per the germline V gene, CDR1 is MDHEN and CDR2 is SYDVKM. The CDR3 is CAALAQGKNQPQHF. The CDR3 nucleotides read TGTGCAGCTTTAGCGCAGGGGAAGAATCAGCCCCAGCATTTT.

J is TRBJ1-1 and V is TRBV19; D possibly corresponds to TRBD1 (5 bases). V shed 5 bases and J shed 5 bases, with 21 bases lying between them. Germline values: CDR1 LNHDA, CDR2 SQIVND (reference sequence). This CDR3 spans 16 amino acids. The DNA of the CDR3 is TGTGCCAGTAGTTTACGGGCGGGACGCACAGAAACTGAAGCTTTCTTT. This sequence encodes CASSLRAGRTETEAFF.

In this sample, this clonotype turned up many times. The chain's CDR3 is CASSFDSGHSAGANVLTF. In nucleotides, the CDR3 is TGTGCCAGCAGCTTTGATTCGGGACACTCGGCTGGGGCCAACGTCCTGACTTTC. V gene TRBV7-6 combines with J gene TRBJ2-6, with D tentatively TRBD1 (6 bases). V lost 3 bases and J lost 2, with 17 bases in between. The germline V gene has CDR1 SGHVS and CDR2 FNYEAQ. CDR3 length: 18 residues.

This chain uses TRBV20-1 with TRBJ1-3, with a weak D call TRBD1 (6 bases). Germline V CDR1 and CDR2: DFQATT, SNEGSKA (reference sequence). This CDR3 is 14 amino acids long. Between the trimmed V and J ends, which lost 3 bases and 3 bases, there was a span of 12 bases. The CDR3 DNA reads as TGCAGTGCTAGGGGCAGGGGAGTTGGAAACACCATATATTTT. Protein sequence: CSARGRGVGNTIYF.

The DNA for the CDR3 is TGTGCCAGCAGCCCGTTTGCGGGGAAGGAGACCCAGTACTTC. This sequence encodes CASSPFAGKETQYF. V gene TRBV11-1 combines with J gene TRBJ2-5; possibly TRBD2 for D (6 bases). The CDR3 extends over 14 amino acids. Trimming took off 5 bases at V and 5 bases at J, with 15 bases between the two ends. The germline CDR1 and CDR2 sequences are SGHAT and FQDESV (reference sequence).

This clonotype has at least ten counts. The chain combines TRBV12-3 or TRBV12-4 with TRBJ1-2, with 7 bases aligning to TRBD1. The CDR3 sequence is 12 residues long. V dropped 8 bases and J dropped 1; count of bases not matched to a gene: 1. CDR3 in amino acids: CASQGDNYGYTF. The CDR3 bases are TGTGCCAGCCAGGGGGATAACTATGGCTACACCTTC.

This rearrangement joins TRBV28 to TRBJ2-2; no reliable D call. The CDR3 contains 13 residues. Germline CDR1 reads MDHEN; CDR2 reads SYDVKM. Trimming took 8 bases from V and 4 from J, leaving 11 bases between them. CDR3 residues: CASRPPSTGELFF. The DNA for the CDR3 is TGTGCCAGCCGGCCCCCATCCACCGGGGAGCTGTTTTTT.

The genes are TRBV19 and TRBJ1-2, with D possibly matching TRBD1 (5 bases). The V end lost 8 bases, the J end lost 8 bases, and 15 bases lay between the germline ends. Per the germline V gene, CDR1 is LNHDA and CDR2 is SQIVND (reference sequence). CDR3 length: 12 residues. DNA for the CDR3: TGTGCCAGTCGGACCGGGACTCCAGGCTACACCTTC. This sequence encodes CASRTGTPGYTF. The full variable domain, rest sourced from reference TRBV19 and TRBJ1-2, is DGGITQSPKYLFRKEGQNVTLSCEQNLNHDAMYWYRQDPGQGLRLIYYSQIVNDFQKGDIAEGYSVSREKKESFPLTVTSAQKNPTAFYLCASRTGTPGYTFGSGTRLTVV.

At least ten counts were recorded for this clonotype. The chain has TRBV29-1 and TRBJ1-5; D is unclear. This CDR3 has 13 amino acids. Trimming removed 5 bases from V and 0 bases from J, with 8 bases in between. Per the germline V gene, CDR1 is SQVTM and CDR2 is ANQGSEA. CDR3 coding DNA: TGCAGCGTTAAGTATGATAGCAATCAGCCCCAGCATTTT. Its translation is CSVKYDSNQPQHF.

As regards this clonotype: At one boundary the junction diverges from the germline segment, which might be a read error. This rearrangement joins TRBV10-2 to TRBJ2-5, with 12 bases identical to TRBD2. The germline CDR1 and CDR2 sequences are WSHSY and SAAADI. The CDR3 loop spans 17 amino acids. The CDR3 sequence is CASSYSTSGGLQETQYF. DNA for the CDR3: TGTGCCAGCAGTTACTCGACTAGCGGGGGACTCCAAGAGACCCAGTACTTC.

The V call is TRBV12-3 or TRBV12-4, the J call TRBJ2-3; TRBD2 matches 7 bases. V shed 4 bases, J shed 2 bases, and the junction held 9 bases outside the gene matches. The CDR3 contains 16 residues. The CDR3 reads CASSYPPGGYTDTQYF. CDR3 sequence (DNA): TGTGCCAGCAGTTACCCCCCGGGAGGTTACACAGATACGCAGTATTTT.

This clonotype was detected ten times or more. The chain joins TRBV20-1 to TRBJ2-7; unclear D gene. Germline V gene sequence: CDR1 DFQATT, CDR2 SNEGSKA (reference sequence). V lost 8 bases and J 2 bases, leaving 16 bases between the germline ends. CDR3 length: 13 residues. The CDR3 DNA is TGCAGTTGTCGCCCTGAGAGTACCTACGAGCAGTACTTC. Translation: CSCRPESTYEQYF.

Only a few counts were recorded for this clonotype. The chain joins TRBV20-1 to TRBJ2-2; 12 bases line up with TRBD2. CDR1 and CDR2 (germline): DFQATT, SNEGSKA (reference sequence). Trimming cost V 3 bases and J 6 bases; bases outside gene matches: 2. This CDR3 has 14 residues. CDR3 sequence reads: CSARLAGGPGELFF. The DNA for the CDR3 is TGCAGTGCTAGGCTAGCGGGAGGGCCCGGGGAGCTGTTTTTT.

In regard to this clonotype: The junction departs from the called germline gene at one end, perhaps through a read error. V gene TRBV7-9 combines with J gene TRBJ1-4, with 7 bases identical to TRBD1. CDR3 length: 14 amino acids. CDR1 and CDR2 (germline): SEHNR, FQNEAQ (reference sequence). The CDR3 reads CASSQVGAQGKLFF. For the CDR3, the DNA is TGCGCCAGCAGCCAAGTAGGGGCACAGGGGAAACTGTTTTTT.

The chain combines TRBV12-3 or TRBV12-4 with TRBJ2-5; 8 bases align to TRBD2. The CDR3 consists of 17 residues. The junction had 14 bases not matched to a gene; V was cut back by 6 bases and J by 2 bases. CDR3 bases: TGTGCCAGCAGCCATGCGCCCGGACGGGGGGGTCAAGAGACCCAGTACTTC. This sequence encodes CASSHAPGRGGQETQYF.

This clonotype has ten or more counts. The chain uses TRBV6-6 and TRBJ1-5, with D unresolved. The CDR3 is 14 amino acids. Germline V CDR1 and CDR2: MNHNY, SVGAGI (reference sequence). V lost 4 bases, J lost 5 bases, and 12 bases lay in between. CDR3: CASSLSGNHQPQHF. As DNA, the CDR3 is TGTGCCAGCAGTTTATCAGGCAACCATCAGCCCCAGCATTTT.

This clonotype was counted ten times or more. The gene calls are TRBV7-9 and TRBJ1-3; TRBD1 is a possible D gene (6 bases). This CDR3 spans 13 amino acids. CDR1 and CDR2 from the germline V gene are SEHNR and FQNEAQ (reference sequence). V dropped 3 bases and J dropped 4 bases, with 7 bases sitting between them. CDR3 DNA sequence: TGTGCCAGCAGCTTGGGGACAGGAAACACCATATATTTT. Residues: CASSLGTGNTIYF.

V gene TRBV9 combines with J gene TRBJ1-2; the D is unclear. The CDR3 totals 16 residues. From germline, CDR1 is SGDLS and CDR2 YYNGEE. V lost 0 bases, J lost 5 bases, and 17 bases lay in between. CDR3: CASSVEIRKFWYGYTF. The DNA of the CDR3 is TGTGCCAGCAGCGTAGAGATAAGGAAGTTTTGGTATGGCTACACCTTC.

As to this clonotype: The germline gene is not matched at one end of the junction; a read error may be the cause. This chain joins TRBV20-1 and TRBJ1-6, with D perhaps TRBD1 (6 bases). The CDR3 runs to 15 residues. CDR1 and CDR2 from the germline V gene are DFQATT and SNEGSKA (reference sequence). The CDR3 DNA sequence: TGCAGTGCCAGCACCACCGGGACAAAAAATTCGCCCCTCCACTTT. Protein: CSASTTGTKNSPLHF.

This clonotype was detected ten times or more. This chain links TRBV20-1 with TRBJ1-2; D ambiguous. The CDR3 extends over 11 amino acids. Germline assignment: CDR1 DFQATT and CDR2 SNEGSKA (reference sequence). Trimming shortened V by 4 bases and J by 3 bases, and 6 bases separated the two germline ends. The CDR3 sequence is CSATEDYGYTF. CDR3 bases: TGCAGTGCTACCGAAGACTATGGCTACACCTTC.

As concerns this clonotype: With a much larger clone just one base away, this may be a read error. The V call is TRBV19, the J call TRBJ2-2; 8 bases fit TRBD1. Germline CDR1 LNHDA, CDR2 SQIVND (reference sequence). V dropped 6 bases and J dropped 1; count of bases not matched to a gene: 7. The CDR3 covers 16 residues. CDR3 nucleotides: TGTGCCAGTAGGGCCAGGGGGCGCGGGAACACCGGGGAGCTGTTTTTT. This encodes CASRARGRGNTGELFF.

This clonotype has a count of ten or more. The rearrangement joins TRBV25-1 to TRBJ1-1; 7 nucleotides agree with TRBD1. CDR1 is MGHDK and CDR2 is SYGVNS in the germline V gene. There are 16 residues in the CDR3. The J segment lost 6 bases and the V segment lost 3 bases, leaving 13 bases of the junction unmatched. The CDR3 is CASSDLTQGLVPEAFF. The CDR3 DNA is TGTGCCAGCAGTGACCTAACACAGGGGTTGGTGCCTGAAGCTTTCTTT.

This chain joins TRBV11-2 and TRBJ2-3; no clear D. CDR1 is SGHAT, CDR2 FQNNGV, per germline. Trimming cost V 3 bases and J 0 bases, with 13 bases left between them. CDR3 length equals 16 residues. The CDR3 region has the DNA TGTGCCAGCAGCTTGGGGATTTTCACAAGCACAGATACGCAGTATTTT. This sequence encodes CASSLGIFTSTDTQYF.

This clonotype appeared many times. This chain uses TRBV7-2 with TRBJ2-7; a possible D gene is TRBD2 (5 bases). With 1 base removed from V and 3 bases from J, the gap between germline ends came to 7 bases. Per the germline V gene, CDR1 is SGHTA and CDR2 is FQGNSA. The CDR3 contains 13 residues. The CDR3 region has the DNA TGTGCCAGCAGCTTAGGGACTTACTACGAGCAGTACTTC. Encoded protein: CASSLGTYYEQYF.

This clonotype was recorded many times. The V gene is TRBV19, the J gene TRBJ1-2; D not certain. The germline V gene has CDR1 LNHDA and CDR2 SQIVND (reference sequence). V shed 5 bases and J shed 2 bases, with 12 bases lying between them. The CDR3 sequence is 14 residues long. For the CDR3, the DNA is TGTGCCAGTAGTCATCGTGGAAGCAACTATGGCTACACCTTC. Translation: CASSHRGSNYGYTF.